The 15 T cell receptor beta chains reported below all come from one sample, sequenced in a study of cytomegalovirus exposure and HLA in healthy donors. Clones were read by immunoSEQ multiplex PCR, and TCRdb kept only the in-frame ones, dropping some. Of tens of thousands of clones in the sample, 90% to 95% are singletons; the top ten hold less than 6%. Sequencing input: PBMCs. These receptors originate from a man between 18 and 35 years old in good health and CMV-seropositive.

The chain has TRBV28 and TRBJ1-5, with TRBD1 matching 7 bases. The J segment lost 1 base and the V segment lost 4 bases, leaving 7 bases of the junction unmatched. The CDR3 has 16 amino acids. Germline-derived CDR1 and CDR2 are MDHEN and SYDVKM. Here the CDR3 DNA reads TGTGCCAGCAGTTGGGAAGGACAGGCCAGCAATCAGCCCCAGCATTTT. Translated: CASSWEGQASNQPQHF.

The CDR3 DNA follows: TGTGCCAGTAGTATAGCAGTTTATAGCAATCAGCCCCAGCATTTT. Its protein product is CASSIAVYSNQPQHF. The chain carries TRBV19 and TRBJ1-5; D not certain. CDR3 length equals 15 residues. With 1 base removed from V and 0 bases from J, the gap between germline ends came to 7 bases. The germline CDR1 and CDR2 sequences are LNHDA and SQIVND (reference sequence).

Of note for this clone: The same CDR3 can be traced to other DNA sequences in this sample. The V call is TRBV29-1, the J call TRBJ2-5, with 14 positions matching TRBD2. V was pared by 6 bases and J by 5 bases, with 5 bases of the junction left unmatched. Germline loops: CDR1 SQVTM, CDR2 ANQGSEA. The CDR3 runs to 14 residues. CDR3 nucleotides: TGCAGCGTCAGACTAGCGGGAGGGCAGGAGACCCAGTACTTC. It is translated as CSVRLAGGQETQYF.

The rearrangement uses TRBV30 and TRBJ2-4; D is perhaps TRBD2 (5 bases). Germline CDR1 reads GTSNPN; CDR2 reads SVGIG (reference sequence). Trimming stripped 2 bases from V and 1 base from J, with 27 bases between. The CDR3 covers 20 residues. This CDR3 is CAWSPPPPEGVPWAKNIQYF. CDR3 nucleotides: TGTGCCTGGAGTCCCCCACCGCCTGAGGGAGTCCCTTGGGCCAAAAACATTCAGTACTTC. Full variable domain (missing parts from reference TRBV30 and TRBJ2-4): SQTIHQWPATLVQPVGSPLSLECTVEGTSNPNLYWYRQAAGRGLQLLFYSVGIGQISSEVPQNLSASRPQDRQFILSSKKLLLSDSGFYLCAWSPPPPEGVPWAKNIQYFGAGTRLSVL.

In this sample, this clone turned up once. V usage is TRBV7-3 and J usage is TRBJ2-1; 10 bases fit TRBD1. Germline loops: CDR1 SGHTA, CDR2 FQGTGA. CDR3 length equals 16 residues. With 2 bases clipped from V and 7 bases from J, the junction kept 8 bases outside the gene matches. This chain's CDR3 is CASSLGRTGGPNEQFF. The DNA for the CDR3 is TGTGCCAGCAGCTTAGGTCGGACAGGGGGGCCTAATGAGCAGTTCTTC.

The chain is built from TRBV29-1 and TRBJ2-3, with 7 bases that match TRBD2. The CDR3 length is 12 residues. The junction had 5 bases not matched to a gene; V was cut back by 5 bases and J by 6 bases. CDR1 is SQVTM, CDR2 ANQGSEA, per germline. The chain's CDR3 is CSVSMGGDTQYF. The CDR3 bases are TGCAGCGTTAGTATGGGGGGGGATACGCAGTATTTT.

CDR3 sequence (DNA): TGTGCCAGCAGCTCTAGCGGACTAGCGGGAGTCCATGAGCAGTTCTTC. Amino acid sequence: CASSSSGLAGVHEQFF. The chain combines TRBV7-2 with TRBJ2-1; 13 positions match TRBD2. The CDR3 consists of 16 residues. CDR1 SGHTA and CDR2 FQGNSA come from the germline V gene. Trimming at V came to 4 bases and at J to 8 bases, leaving 8 bases not matched to a gene.

The CDR3 DNA is TGTGCCTGGAGTGTAACGGGTCCCAAAAACATTCAGTACTTC. Translated: CAWSVTGPKNIQYF. The chain joins TRBV30 to TRBJ2-4; D is undetermined. Germline CDR1 and CDR2: GTSNPN and SVGIG (reference sequence). CDR3 size: 14 residues. Trimming took off 0 bases at V and 2 bases at J, with 8 bases between the two ends. Supplemented by reference TRBV30 and TRBJ2-4, the full variable domain reads SQTIHQWPATLVQPVGSPLSLECTVEGTSNPNLYWYRQAAGRGLQLLFYSVGIGQISSEVPQNLSASRPQDRQFILSSKKLLLSDSGFYLCAWSVTGPKNIQYFGAGTRLSVL.

The chain has TRBV21-1 and TRBJ1-2; the DNA was not used to check the table's D call, TRBD1. TRBV21-1 is a pseudogene. The CDR3 contains 18 residues. This chain's CDR3 is CASSNNGCGQARIYGYTF. DNA for the CDR3: TGTGCCAGCAGCAACAATGGATGCGGACAGGCCCGAATCTATGGCTACACCTTC.

The rearrangement uses TRBV30 and TRBJ2-7; TRBD1 matches at 9 bases. Trimming took 5 bases from V and 0 from J; bases not matched to a gene: 2. This CDR3 comprises 13 residues. Germline loops: CDR1 GTSNPN, CDR2 SVGIG (reference sequence). The DNA of the CDR3 is TGTGCCTGGGGGACAGGGACCTCCTACGAGCAGTACTTC. This sequence encodes CAWGTGTSYEQYF.

This chain joins TRBV27 and TRBJ1-5; the match to TRBD1 covers 8 bases. Germline assignment: CDR1 MNHEY and CDR2 SMNVEV (reference sequence). Trimming cost V 4 bases and J 4 bases; bases outside gene matches: 9. The CDR3 spans 16 residues. The CDR3 here is CASSSIRGHGNQPQHF. The CDR3 region has the DNA TGTGCCAGCAGTTCGATCAGGGGGCACGGTAATCAGCCCCAGCATTTT.

The chain combines TRBV6-6 with TRBJ2-7; D is possibly TRBD2 (6 bases). From germline, CDR1 is MNHNY and CDR2 SVGAGI (reference sequence). The length of the CDR3 is 16 residues. V lost 6 bases and J lost 3, with 21 bases in between. The CDR3 loop reads CASSSVAGTSLYEQYF. CDR3 nucleotides: TGTGCCAGCAGCAGTGTAGCCGGGACTTCCCTCTACGAGCAGTACTTC.

A note on this clone: A read error may account for a junction end that differs from germline. The chain employs TRBV5-6 and TRBJ2-3, with no clear D. Per germline, CDR1 SGHDT and CDR2 YYEEEE. The CDR3 is 13 residues long. The CDR3 DNA reads TGTGCCACCAGCACAGTCAGCACAGATACGCAGTATTTT. Its translation: CATSTVSTDTQYF.

This clone was seen just once. J is TRBJ1-5 and V is TRBV27; TRBD1 aligns across 9 bases. After removal of 4 bases from V and 2 bases from J, the junction contained 6 bases not matched to a gene. The germline gives CDR1 MNHEY, CDR2 SMNVEV (reference sequence). The CDR3 extends over 16 amino acids. The CDR3 coding sequence is TGTGCCAGCAGTTCAACAGGGGGCGCGGGCAATCAGCCCCAGCATTTT. Encoded protein: CASSSTGGAGNQPQHF.

This CDR3 reads CASSRTEAFF. The DNA for the CDR3 is TGTGCCAGCAGTCGGACTGAAGCTTTCTTT. V and J are TRBV28 and TRBJ1-1; no definite D call. This CDR3 spans 10 amino acids. The V end was cut by 5 bases, the J end by 5 bases, with 3 bases between. The V gene's germline CDR1 is MDHEN and CDR2 SYDVKM.